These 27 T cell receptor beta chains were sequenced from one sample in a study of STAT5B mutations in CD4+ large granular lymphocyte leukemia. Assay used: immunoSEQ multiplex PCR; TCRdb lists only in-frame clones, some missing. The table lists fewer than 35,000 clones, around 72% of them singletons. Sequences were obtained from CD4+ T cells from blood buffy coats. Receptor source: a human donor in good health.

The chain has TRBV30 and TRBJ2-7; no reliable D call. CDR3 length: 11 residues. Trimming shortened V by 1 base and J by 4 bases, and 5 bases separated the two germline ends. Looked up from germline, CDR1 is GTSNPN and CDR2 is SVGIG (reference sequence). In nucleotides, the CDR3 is TGTGCCTGGAGTGGGGGTTACGAGCAGTACTTC. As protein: CAWSGGYEQYF.

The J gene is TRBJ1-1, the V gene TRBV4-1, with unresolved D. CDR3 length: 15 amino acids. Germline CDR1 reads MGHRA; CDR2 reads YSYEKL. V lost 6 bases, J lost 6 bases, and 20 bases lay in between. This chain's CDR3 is CASSRGVWEGPEAFF. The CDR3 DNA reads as TGCGCCAGCAGTCGTGGGGTGTGGGAGGGCCCTGAAGCTTTCTTT.

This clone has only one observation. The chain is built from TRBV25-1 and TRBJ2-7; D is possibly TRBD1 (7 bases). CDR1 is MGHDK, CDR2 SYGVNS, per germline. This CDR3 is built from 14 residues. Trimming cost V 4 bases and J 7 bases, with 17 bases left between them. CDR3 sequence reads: CASSGAGGLLEQYF. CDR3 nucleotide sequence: TGTGCCAGCAGTGGGGCAGGGGGGTTACTTGAGCAGTACTTC.

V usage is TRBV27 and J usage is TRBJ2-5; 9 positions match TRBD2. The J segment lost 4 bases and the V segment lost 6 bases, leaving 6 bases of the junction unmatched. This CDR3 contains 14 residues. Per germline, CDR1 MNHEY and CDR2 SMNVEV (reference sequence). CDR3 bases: TGTGCCAGCAGCCCAGGGACTAGCCCAGAGACCCAGTACTTC. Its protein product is CASSPGTSPETQYF.

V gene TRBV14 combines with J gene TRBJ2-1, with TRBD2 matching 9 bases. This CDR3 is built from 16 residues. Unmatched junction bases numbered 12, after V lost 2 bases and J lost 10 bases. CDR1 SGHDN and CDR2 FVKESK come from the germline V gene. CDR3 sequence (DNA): TGTGCCAGCAGCCAAATGGGCGGGGGGGCCCTACGGGAGCAGTTCTTC. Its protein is CASSQMGGGALREQFF.

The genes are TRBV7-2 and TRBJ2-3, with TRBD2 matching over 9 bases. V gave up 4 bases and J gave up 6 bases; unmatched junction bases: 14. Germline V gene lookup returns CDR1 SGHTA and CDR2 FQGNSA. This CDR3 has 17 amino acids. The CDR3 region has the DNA TGTGCCAGCAGCTCGGGCCTGACTAGCGGTATTTGGGATACGCAGTATTTT. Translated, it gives CASSSGLTSGIWDTQYF.

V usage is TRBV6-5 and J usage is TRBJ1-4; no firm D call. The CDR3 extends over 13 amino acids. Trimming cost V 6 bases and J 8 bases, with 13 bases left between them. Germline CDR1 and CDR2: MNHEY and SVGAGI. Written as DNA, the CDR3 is TGTGCCAGCAGAGGCGAGCCTAGGGAAAAACTGTTTTTT. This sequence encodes CASRGEPREKLFF.

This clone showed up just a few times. In DNA, the CDR3 is TGTGCCAGCAGCCCTATCGGGGTCGAGCAGTACTTC. It codes for CASSPIGVEQYF. The chain has TRBV21-1 and TRBJ2-7; the table's D call, TRBD2, was not checked against the DNA. TRBV21-1 is flagged as a pseudogene. The CDR3 has 12 residues.

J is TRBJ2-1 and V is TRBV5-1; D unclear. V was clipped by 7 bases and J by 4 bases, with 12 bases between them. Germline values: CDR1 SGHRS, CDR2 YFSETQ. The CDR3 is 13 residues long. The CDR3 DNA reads TGCGCCAGCTCACGAGAGAAGTACAATGAGCAGTTCTTC. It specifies CASSREKYNEQFF.

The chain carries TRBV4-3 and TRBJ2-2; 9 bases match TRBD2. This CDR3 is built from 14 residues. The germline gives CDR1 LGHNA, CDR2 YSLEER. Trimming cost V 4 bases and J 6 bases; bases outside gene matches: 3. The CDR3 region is CASSRGRGAGELFF. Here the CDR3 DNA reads TGCGCCAGCAGCCGCGGGAGGGGTGCCGGGGAGCTGTTTTTT.

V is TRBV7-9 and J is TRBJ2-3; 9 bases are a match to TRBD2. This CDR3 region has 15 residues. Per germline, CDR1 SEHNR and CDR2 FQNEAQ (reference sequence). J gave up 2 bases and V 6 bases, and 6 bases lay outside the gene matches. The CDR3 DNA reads TGTGCCAGCAGGGGTAGCGGGGGATACACAGATACGCAGTATTTT. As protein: CASRGSGGYTDTQYF.

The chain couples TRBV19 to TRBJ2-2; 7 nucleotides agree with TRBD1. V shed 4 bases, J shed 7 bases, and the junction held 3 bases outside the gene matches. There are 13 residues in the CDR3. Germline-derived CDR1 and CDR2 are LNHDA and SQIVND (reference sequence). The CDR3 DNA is TGTGCCAGTAGTACAGGGGGTGGCGGGGAGCTGTTTTTT. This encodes CASSTGGGGELFF.

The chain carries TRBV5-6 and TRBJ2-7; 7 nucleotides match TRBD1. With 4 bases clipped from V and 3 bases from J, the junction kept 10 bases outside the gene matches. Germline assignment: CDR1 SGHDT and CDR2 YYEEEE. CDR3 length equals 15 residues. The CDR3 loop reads CASSRGDRTSYEQYF. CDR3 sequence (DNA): TGTGCCAGCAGCAGAGGGGACAGAACTAGCTACGAGCAGTACTTC.

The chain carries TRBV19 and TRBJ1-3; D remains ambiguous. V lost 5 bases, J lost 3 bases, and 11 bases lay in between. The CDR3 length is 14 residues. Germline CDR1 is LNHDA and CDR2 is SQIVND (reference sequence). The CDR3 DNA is TGTGCCAGTAGTCGAGGGCAACTTGGAAACACCATATATTTT. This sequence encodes CASSRGQLGNTIYF.

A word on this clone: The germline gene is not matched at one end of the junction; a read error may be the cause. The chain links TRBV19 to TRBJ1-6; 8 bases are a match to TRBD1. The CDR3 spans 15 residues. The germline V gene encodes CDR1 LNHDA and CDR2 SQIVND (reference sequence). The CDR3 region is CASSLDRGGNSPLHF. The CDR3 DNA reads TGTGCCAGTAGTCTAGACAGGGGAGGCAATTCACCCCTCCACTTT.

CDR3 bases: TGCGCCAGCAGCTTGGCCCCGCGGGGGGGATCGGAGCAGTACTTC. This gives the protein CASSLAPRGGSEQYF. This rearrangement joins TRBV5-1 to TRBJ2-7, with TRBD2 matching over 9 bases. The ends lost 0 bases at V and 7 bases at J; junction bases unmatched: 8. This CDR3 contains 15 residues. From germline, CDR1 is SGHRS and CDR2 YFSETQ.

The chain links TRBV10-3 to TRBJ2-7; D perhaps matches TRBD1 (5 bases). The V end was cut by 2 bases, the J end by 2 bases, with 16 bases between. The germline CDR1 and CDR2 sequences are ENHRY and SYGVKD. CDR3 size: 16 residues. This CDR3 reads CAISENGRGHTYEQYF. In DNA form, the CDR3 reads TGTGCCATCAGTGAGAATGGAAGGGGCCATACCTACGAGCAGTACTTC.

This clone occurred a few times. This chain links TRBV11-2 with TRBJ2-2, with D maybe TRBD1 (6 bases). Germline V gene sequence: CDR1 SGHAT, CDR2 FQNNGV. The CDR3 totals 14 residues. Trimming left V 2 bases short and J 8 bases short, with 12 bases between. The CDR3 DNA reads TGTGCCAGCAGCTTATCGAACAGGGCGGGGGAGCTGTTTTTT. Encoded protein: CASSLSNRAGELFF. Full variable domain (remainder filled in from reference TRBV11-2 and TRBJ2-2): EAGVAQSPRYKIIEKRQSVAFWCNPISGHATLYWYQQILGQGPKLLIQFQNNGVVDDSQLPKDRFSAERLKGVDSTLKIQPAKLEDSAVYLCASSLSNRAGELFFGEGSRLTVL.

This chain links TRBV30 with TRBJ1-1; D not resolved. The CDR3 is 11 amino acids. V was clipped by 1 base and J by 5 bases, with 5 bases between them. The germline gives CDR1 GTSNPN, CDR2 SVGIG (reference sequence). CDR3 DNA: TGTGCCTGGAGTGGGCAGACTGAAGCTTTCTTT. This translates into CAWSGQTEAFF. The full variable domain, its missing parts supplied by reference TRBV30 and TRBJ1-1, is SQTIHQWPATLVQPVGSPLSLECTVEGTSNPNLYWYRQAAGRGLQLLFYSVGIGQISSEVPQNLSASRPQDRQFILSSKKLLLSDSGFYLCAWSGQTEAFFGQGTRLTVV.

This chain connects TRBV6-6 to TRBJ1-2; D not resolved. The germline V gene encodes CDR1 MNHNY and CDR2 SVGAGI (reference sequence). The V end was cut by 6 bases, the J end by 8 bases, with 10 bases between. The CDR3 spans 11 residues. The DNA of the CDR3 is TGTGCCAGCAGCCCCCGCTTCGGCTACACCTTC. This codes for CASSPRFGYTF.

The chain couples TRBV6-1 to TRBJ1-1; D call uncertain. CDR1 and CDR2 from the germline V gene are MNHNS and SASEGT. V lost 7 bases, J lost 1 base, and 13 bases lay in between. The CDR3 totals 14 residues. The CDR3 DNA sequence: TGTGCCAGCACCAGAAAACACGGGAACACTGAAGCTTTCTTT. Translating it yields CASTRKHGNTEAFF.

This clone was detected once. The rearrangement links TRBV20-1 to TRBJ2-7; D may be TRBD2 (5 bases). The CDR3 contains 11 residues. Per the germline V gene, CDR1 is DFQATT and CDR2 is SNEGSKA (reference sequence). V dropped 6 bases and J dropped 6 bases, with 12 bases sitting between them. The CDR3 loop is CSALRASEQYF. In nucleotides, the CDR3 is TGCAGTGCGCTGCGGGCCTCCGAGCAGTACTTC.

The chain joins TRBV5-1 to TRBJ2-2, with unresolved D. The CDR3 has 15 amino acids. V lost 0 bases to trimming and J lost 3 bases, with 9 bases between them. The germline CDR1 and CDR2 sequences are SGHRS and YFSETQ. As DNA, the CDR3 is TGCGCCAGCAGCTTGGGAAACCTGGACACCGGGGAGCTGTTTTTT. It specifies CASSLGNLDTGELFF. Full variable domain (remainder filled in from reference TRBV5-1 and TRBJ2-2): KAGVTQTPRYLIKTRGQQVTLSCSPISGHRSVSWYQQTPGQGLQFLFEYFSETQRNKGNFPGRFSGRQFSNSRSEMNVSTLELGDSALYLCASSLGNLDTGELFFGEGSRLTVL.

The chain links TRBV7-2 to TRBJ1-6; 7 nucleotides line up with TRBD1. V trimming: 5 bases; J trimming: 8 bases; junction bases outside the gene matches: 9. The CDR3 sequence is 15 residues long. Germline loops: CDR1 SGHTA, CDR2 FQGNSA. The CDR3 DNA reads TGTGCCAGCAGCCGTATGACAGGGACCGATTCACCCCTCCACTTT. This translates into CASSRMTGTDSPLHF. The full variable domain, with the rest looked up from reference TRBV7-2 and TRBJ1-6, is GAGVSQSPSNKVTEKGKDVELRCDPISGHTALYWYRQSLGQGLEFLIYFQGNSAPDKSGLPSDRFSAERTGGSVSTLTIQRTQQEDSAVYLCASSRMTGTDSPLHFGNGTRLTVT.

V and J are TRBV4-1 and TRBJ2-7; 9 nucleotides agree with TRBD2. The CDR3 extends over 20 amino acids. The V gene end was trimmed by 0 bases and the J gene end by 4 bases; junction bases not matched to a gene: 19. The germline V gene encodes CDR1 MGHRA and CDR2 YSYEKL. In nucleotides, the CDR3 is TGCGCCAGCAGCCAAGACCCCCCGGGAGCGGGGGGACCTACTGGATACGAGCAGTACTTC. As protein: CASSQDPPGAGGPTGYEQYF.

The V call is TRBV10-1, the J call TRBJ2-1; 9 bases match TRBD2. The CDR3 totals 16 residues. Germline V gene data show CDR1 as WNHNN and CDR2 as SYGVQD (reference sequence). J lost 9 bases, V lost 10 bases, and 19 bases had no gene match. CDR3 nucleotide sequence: TGCGCCAACGGTCCTAGCGGGGATCTCTGTTGTGGTGAGCAGTTCTTC. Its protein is CANGPSGDLCCGEQFF.

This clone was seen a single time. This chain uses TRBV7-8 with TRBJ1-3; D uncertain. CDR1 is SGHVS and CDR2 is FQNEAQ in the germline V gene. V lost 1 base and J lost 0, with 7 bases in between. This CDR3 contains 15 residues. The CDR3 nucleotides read TGTGCCAGCAGCTTAGTACGGTTCTCTGGAAACACCATATATTTT. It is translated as CASSLVRFSGNTIYF.